One and the same sample provided the 29 T cell receptor beta chains below, sequenced in a study of early T cells in non-severe SARS-CoV-2 infection. TCRdb re-derived calls from the 5' RACE reads in MiXCR, one entry per CDR3 protein. The data show about 77,000 distinct CDR3 sequences, about 5% seen once. Sample: whole blood, taken at baseline. The receptors here all came from an adult who was a healthcare worker with PCR-confirmed SARS-CoV-2 infection or an uninfected control (not recorded which).

This clonotype was detected many times. CDR3 amino acids: CSVPDRGLSNEQFF. As DNA, the CDR3 is TGCAGTGTCCCGGACAGGGGGCTAAGTAATGAGCAGTTCTTC. The rearrangement uses TRBV20-1 and TRBJ2-1, with 11 bases aligning to TRBD1. Germline lookup yields CDR1 DFQATT and CDR2 SNEGSKA (reference sequence). J was trimmed by 7 bases and V by 7 bases; bases with no gene match: 9. The CDR3 totals 14 residues.

Ten or more counts support this clonotype. J is TRBJ1-1 and V is TRBV11-2; D uncertain. Deletions cut 5 bases from V and 5 bases from J, with 9 bases between. The CDR3 is 12 residues long. Germline values: CDR1 SGHAT, CDR2 FQNNGV. The CDR3, as DNA: TGTGCCAGCAGCCCAATGGGGACTGAAGCTTTCTTT. Protein product: CASSPMGTEAFF.

The V gene is TRBV2, the J gene TRBJ2-5; TRBD2 agrees at 10 bases. Per germline, CDR1 SNHLY and CDR2 FYNNEI. CDR3 length: 16 amino acids. Trimming at V came to 6 bases and at J to 7 bases, leaving 14 bases not matched to a gene. CDR3 sequence reads: CASRIGLADRYGTQYF. CDR3 nucleotide sequence: TGTGCCAGCAGGATCGGACTAGCGGACCGATACGGGACCCAGTACTTC.

The V and J genes are TRBV5-1 and TRBJ2-5; a possible D gene is TRBD2 (6 bases). V lost 1 base and J 5 bases, leaving 12 bases between the germline ends. Germline values: CDR1 SGHRS, CDR2 YFSETQ. The CDR3 consists of 14 residues. CDR3 nucleotides: TGCGCCAGCAGCTTGCCGGGCGGGACGGAGACCCAGTACTTC. The encoded protein is CASSLPGGTETQYF. The whole variable domain, filled in from reference TRBV5-1 and TRBJ2-5, reads KAGVTQTPRYLIKTRGQQVTLSCSPISGHRSVSWYQQTPGQGLQFLFEYFSETQRNKGNFPGRFSGRQFSNSRSEMNVSTLELGDSALYLCASSLPGGTETQYFGPGTRLLVL.

At least ten counts were recorded for this clonotype. The V call is TRBV14, the J call TRBJ2-7; no definite D call. Trimming pared 1 base from V and 4 bases from J, leaving 8 bases between. The germline gives CDR1 SGHDN, CDR2 FVKESK. The CDR3 runs 13 residues. The CDR3 region has the DNA TGTGCCAGCAGCCAAGTACGGAATTACGAGCAGTACTTC. Its translation: CASSQVRNYEQYF.

This clonotype was detected only a few times. CDR3 sequence: CAISTGAVNTEAFF. As DNA, the CDR3 is TGTGCCATCAGCACAGGGGCGGTGAACACTGAAGCTTTCTTT. The chain carries TRBV10-3 and TRBJ1-1, with 7 bases fitting TRBD1. The CDR3 sequence is 14 residues long. CDR1 ENHRY and CDR2 SYGVKD come from the germline V gene. Losses at the gene ends were 6 bases for V and 0 bases for J; bases not matched to a gene: 4.

This clonotype was counted between two and nine times. The chain recombines TRBV5-1 with TRBJ2-3; 7 positions agree with TRBD2. Germline lookup yields CDR1 SGHRS and CDR2 YFSETQ. V was clipped by 6 bases and J by 4 bases; unmatched bases: 5. CDR3 size: 13 residues. This CDR3 reads CASMSGMSDTQYF. As DNA, the CDR3 is TGCGCCAGCATGAGCGGGATGTCAGATACGCAGTATTTT.

This clonotype was counted many times. This chain connects TRBV4-2 to TRBJ2-5; no reliable D call. This CDR3 is 14 amino acids long. Between the trimmed V and J ends, which lost 1 base and 5 bases, there was a span of 11 bases. The V gene's germline CDR1 is LGHNA and CDR2 YNFKEQ. CDR3 coding DNA: TGTGCCAGCAGCCAAGGTAGCAGTCGGGAGACCCAGTACTTC. It encodes CASSQGSSRETQYF.

The sample holds many counts of this clonotype. The chain couples TRBV7-9 to TRBJ1-2, with TRBD1 matching 7 bases. The CDR3 has 14 residues. J lost 6 bases, V lost 1 base, and 5 bases had no gene match. Germline loops: CDR1 SEHNR, CDR2 FQNEAQ (reference sequence). The CDR3 DNA sequence: TGTGCCAGCAGCTTAGGACAGGGACGGGATGGCTACACCTTC. Its protein product is CASSLGQGRDGYTF.

This clonotype was counted at least ten times. Here the CDR3 DNA reads TGTGCCAGCAGTTCAGGAACCGGGGAGCTGTTTTTT. Translated: CASSSGTGELFF. The J gene is TRBJ2-2, the V gene TRBV12-3 or TRBV12-4, with D uncertain. The CDR3 is 12 amino acids. V gave up 4 bases and J gave up 5 bases, with 5 bases separating them.

This clonotype has at least ten counts. V usage is TRBV5-1 and J usage is TRBJ2-3; D is ambiguous. The germline V and J ends were trimmed by 0 bases and 3 bases, with 14 bases remaining between them. CDR3 length equals 16 residues. Germline lookup yields CDR1 SGHRS and CDR2 YFSETQ. CDR3 DNA: TGCGCCAGCAGCTTGGGGGCAGTTGGCTCTACAGATACGCAGTATTTT. This sequence encodes CASSLGAVGSTDTQYF.

Ten or more counts support this clonotype. This chain connects TRBV12-3 or TRBV12-4 to TRBJ1-2; no clear D. V was trimmed by 1 base and J by 8 bases, leaving 11 bases between them. The CDR3 is 13 amino acids. CDR3 coding DNA: TGTGCCAGCAGTTTAGGGCAGGCGAGCGGCTACACCTTC. Protein product: CASSLGQASGYTF.

This clonotype was seen once. This may come from a read error, since a much larger clone is one base off. Written as DNA, the CDR3 is TGCAGCGTTGAAGGCCAAACCCAAGAGACCCAGAACTTC. This translates into CSVEGQTQETQNF. J is TRBJ2-5 and V is TRBV29-1; D ambiguous. This CDR3 is 13 amino acids long. The germline V gene encodes CDR1 SQVTM and CDR2 ANQGSEA.

The CDR3 region is CASSQPGLDIYEQYF. CDR3 nucleotide sequence: TGTGCCAGCAGCCAACCGGGACTCGACATTTACGAGCAGTACTTC. The rearrangement uses TRBV3-1 and TRBJ2-7; possible D gene TRBD2, 6 bases. The V gene's germline CDR1 is LGHDT and CDR2 YNNKEL (reference sequence). Trimming took 2 bases from V and 4 from J, leaving 15 bases between them. There are 15 residues in the CDR3.

This clonotype was seen repeatedly, ten times or more. The chain uses TRBV27 and TRBJ2-7; D is tentatively TRBD1 or TRBD2 (6 bases each). CDR3 length: 15 residues. Germline CDR1 is MNHEY and CDR2 is SMNVEV (reference sequence). V was cut by 0 bases and J by 3 bases, with 12 bases left in between. The CDR3 loop reads CASSLSGAGYYEQYF. CDR3 sequence (DNA): TGTGCCAGCAGTTTATCGGGGGCGGGGTACTACGAGCAGTACTTC.

This clonotype was seen at least ten times. J is TRBJ1-1 and V is TRBV6-5; D not certain. Germline V gene lookup returns CDR1 MNHEY and CDR2 SVGAGI. The ends were cut back, 2 bases at V and 10 bases at J, with 8 bases in the middle. This CDR3 is built from 11 residues. CDR3 bases: TGTGCCAGCAGTTACGGTCGGCGAGCTTTCTTT. Amino acids: CASSYGRRAFF.

Only a few counts were recorded for this clonotype. J is TRBJ1-2 and V is TRBV29-1; D not resolved. V lost 5 bases and J 7 bases, leaving 5 bases between the germline ends. This CDR3 comprises 9 residues. Germline CDR1 is SQVTM and CDR2 is ANQGSEA. The CDR3 DNA is TGCAGCGTTCTTTCTGGCTACACCTTC. Its translation: CSVLSGYTF.

The J gene is TRBJ2-1, the V gene TRBV28; D perhaps matches TRBD2 (6 bases). V was pared by 6 bases and J by 8 bases, with 20 bases between. Germline-derived CDR1 and CDR2 are MDHEN and SYDVKM. The CDR3 contains 15 residues. The CDR3: CASRFSPGLTYEQFF. CDR3 sequence (DNA): TGTGCCAGCAGGTTTTCGCCGGGACTTACATATGAGCAGTTCTTC.

This clonotype has a handful of counts. The rearrangement joins TRBV11-3 to TRBJ2-2; the D gene is possibly TRBD1 (6 bases). V was trimmed by 0 bases and J by 6 bases, leaving 17 bases between them. The CDR3 runs 17 residues. Germline CDR1 and CDR2: SGHNT and YENEEA. The CDR3 DNA follows: TGTGCCAGCAGCTTAGAAATCGGCAGGGGAAACGCCGGGGAGCTGTTTTTT. It specifies CASSLEIGRGNAGELFF.

This clonotype was seen more than once but under ten times. The chain has TRBV5-1 and TRBJ2-7; no definite D call. The V gene lost 0 bases and the J gene lost 6 bases, with 10 bases spanning the gap. Germline V CDR1 and CDR2: SGHRS, YFSETQ. This CDR3 comprises 13 residues. CDR3 sequence reads: CASSLVNTPEQYF. The DNA for the CDR3 is TGCGCCAGCAGCTTGGTAAACACCCCCGAGCAGTACTTC. Full variable domain (outside the CDR3, taken from reference TRBV5-1 and TRBJ2-7): KAGVTQTPRYLIKTRGQQVTLSCSPISGHRSVSWYQQTPGQGLQFLFEYFSETQRNKGNFPGRFSGRQFSNSRSEMNVSTLELGDSALYLCASSLVNTPEQYFGPGTRLTVT.

The sample holds many counts of this clonotype. The CDR3: CASSLSLPDEQYF. DNA of the CDR3: TGTGCCAGCAGCTTAAGTCTCCCGGACGAGCAGTACTTC. The chain links TRBV7-2 to TRBJ2-7; D is ambiguous. This CDR3 contains 13 residues. Germline CDR1 is SGHTA and CDR2 is FQGNSA. V lost 2 bases and J lost 5, with 10 bases in between.

This clonotype was seen at least ten times. J is TRBJ2-7 and V is TRBV2, with a possible D match to TRBD2 (5 bases). Trimming shortened V by 5 bases and J by 4 bases, and 6 bases separated the two germline ends. The CDR3 has 11 residues. Germline CDR1 is SNHLY and CDR2 is FYNNEI. The CDR3 protein is CASSRGYEQYF. DNA of the CDR3: TGTGCCAGCAGTCGAGGGTACGAGCAGTACTTC. Full variable domain (outside the CDR3, taken from reference TRBV2 and TRBJ2-7): EPEVTQTPSHQVTQMGQEVILRCVPISNHLYFYWYRQILGQKVEFLVSFYNNEISEKSEIFDDQFSVERPDGSNFTLKIRSTKLEDSAMYFCASSRGYEQYFGPGTRLTVT.

Ten or more counts support this clonotype. The chain joins TRBV12-3 or TRBV12-4 to TRBJ2-2; the D is unclear. V dropped 5 bases and J dropped 5 bases, with 6 bases sitting between them. The CDR3 covers 12 residues. CDR3 protein: CASSPGTGELFF. The CDR3 coding sequence is TGTGCCAGCAGTCCTGGGACCGGGGAGCTGTTTTTT.

In this sample, this clonotype turned up many times. The chain couples TRBV12-3 or TRBV12-4 to TRBJ2-1; 14 nucleotides match TRBD2. The CDR3 totals 19 residues. Trimming at V came to 7 bases and at J to 0 bases, leaving 11 bases not matched to a gene. The CDR3 coding sequence is TGTGCCAGCACCCCTCGGACTAGCGGGAGGATGAGCTCCTACAATGAGCAGTTCTTC. Translation: CASTPRTSGRMSSYNEQFF.

In regard to this clonotype: Sequence at one end of the junction differs from germline and may be a read error. The chain uses TRBV2 and TRBJ2-1; possibly TRBD1 for D (5 bases). The germline V gene has CDR1 SNHLY and CDR2 FYNNEI. CDR3 length equals 12 residues. CDR3 nucleotide sequence: TGTACCAGCAAAGGGGCCTACAATGAGCAGTTCTTC. Translation: CTSKGAYNEQFF.

This clonotype was recorded many times. This chain links TRBV12-3 or TRBV12-4 with TRBJ2-3, with 12 nucleotides matching TRBD2. This CDR3 contains 17 residues. J gave up 4 bases and V 2 bases, and 7 bases lay outside the gene matches. CDR3 amino acids: CASSLKASGRAPDTQYF. The CDR3 bases are TGTGCCAGCAGTTTAAAGGCTAGCGGGAGGGCCCCAGATACGCAGTATTTT.

This clonotype was detected ten times or more. The V call is TRBV18, the J call TRBJ2-1; the D call may be TRBD1 or TRBD2 (7 bases each). V gave up 2 bases and J gave up 9 bases, with 17 bases separating them. CDR3 size: 15 residues. Germline assignment: CDR1 KGHSH and CDR2 LQKENI. CDR3 nucleotide sequence: TGTGCCAGCTCACCATTGGCCAGGGGGGGCGGTGAGCAGTTCTTC. Translation: CASSPLARGGGEQFF. The full variable domain, rest sourced from reference TRBV18 and TRBJ2-1, is NAGVMQNPRHLVRRRGQEARLRCSPMKGHSHVYWYRQLPEEGLKFMVYLQKENIIDESGMPKERFSAEFPKEGPSILRIQQVVRGDSAAYFCASSPLARGGGEQFFGPGTRLTVL.

V usage is TRBV12-3 or TRBV12-4 and J usage is TRBJ1-5; D is possibly TRBD1 (5 bases). V was trimmed by 4 bases and J by 2 bases, leaving 15 bases between them. The CDR3 runs 16 residues. The CDR3 DNA sequence: TGTGCCAGCAGTTATACTGGGACCGAGGGCAATCAGCCCCAGCATTTT. Translating it yields CASSYTGTEGNQPQHF.

This clonotype was counted ten times or more. The chain links TRBV10-2 to TRBJ1-1; D uncertain. Germline V lookup: CDR1 WSHSY, CDR2 SAAADI. V was cut by 3 bases and J by 0 bases, with 11 bases left in between. The length of the CDR3 is 15 residues. In DNA, the CDR3 is TGCGCCAGCAGTGATCGTGGGCAGGTGAACACTGAAGCTTTCTTT. Protein: CASSDRGQVNTEAFF.